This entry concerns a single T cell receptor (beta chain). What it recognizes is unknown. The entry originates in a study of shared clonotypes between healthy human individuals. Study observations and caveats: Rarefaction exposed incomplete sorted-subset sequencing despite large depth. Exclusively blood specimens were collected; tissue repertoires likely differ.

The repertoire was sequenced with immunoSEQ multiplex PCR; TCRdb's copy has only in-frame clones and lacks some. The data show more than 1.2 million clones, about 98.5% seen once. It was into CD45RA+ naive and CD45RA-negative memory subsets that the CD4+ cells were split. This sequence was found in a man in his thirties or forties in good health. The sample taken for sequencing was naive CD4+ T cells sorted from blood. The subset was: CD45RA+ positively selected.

As DNA, the CDR3 is TGCGCCAGCAGCTTTGGGCAGGGGGCTACTGTCCGGGAGCTGTTTTTT. This sequence encodes CASSFGQGATVRELFF. This chain joins TRBV5-1 and TRBJ2-2, with TRBD1 identical over 8 bases. The V and J ends lost 2 bases and 9 bases, in that order; junction bases with no gene match: 12. Germline CDR1 reads SGHRS; CDR2 reads YFSETQ. This CDR3 has 16 residues.